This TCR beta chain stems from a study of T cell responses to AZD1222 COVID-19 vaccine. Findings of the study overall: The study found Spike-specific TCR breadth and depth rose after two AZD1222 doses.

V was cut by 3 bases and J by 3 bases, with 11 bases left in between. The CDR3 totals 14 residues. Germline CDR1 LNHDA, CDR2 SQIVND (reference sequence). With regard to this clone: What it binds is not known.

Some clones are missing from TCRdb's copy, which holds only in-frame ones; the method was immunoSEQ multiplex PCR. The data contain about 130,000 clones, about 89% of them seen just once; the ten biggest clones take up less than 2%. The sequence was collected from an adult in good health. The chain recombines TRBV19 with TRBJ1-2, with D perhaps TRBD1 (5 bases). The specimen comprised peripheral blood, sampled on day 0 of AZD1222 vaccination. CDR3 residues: CASSIQGTDYGYTF. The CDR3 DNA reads TGTGCCAGTAGTATTCAGGGTACGGACTATGGCTACACCTTC.